This T cell receptor beta chain was sequenced for a study of long-term antiretroviral therapy in people with HIV. Germline values: CDR1 SGDLS, CDR2 YYNGEE. The CDR3 is made up of 15 amino acids. J gave up 2 bases and V 4 bases, and 4 bases lay outside the gene matches. General observations from the study: Pre-ART clonal expansion yielded clones that dominated the repertoire at all time points. Even long-term ART left TRB diversity below transplant donor controls, despite gains.

Notes on this clone: Its antigen is still unknown.

Samples were assayed with immunoSEQ v3.0 at survey level. Sequencing had a target that covered 40,000-50,000 T-cell genomes per sample. The assay was immunoSEQ multiplex PCR, and TCRdb's table has in-frame clones only and misses some. Of some 31,000 clones in the sample, 95% to 98% were seen once. This sequence joins TRBV9 and TRBJ2-7, with 12 bases matching TRBD1. The starting material was unsorted PBMCs, obtained 7.6 years after starting antiretroviral therapy. The receptor's source is a man aged 30-40 years with HIV. CDR3 bases: TGTGCCAGCAGCCCCGGGACAGGGGGCCCCTACGAGCAGTACTTC. It codes for CASSPGTGGPYEQYF. The variable domain in full, completed from reference TRBV9 and TRBJ2-7, reads DSGVTQTPKHLITATGQRVTLRCSPRSGDLSVYWYQQSLDQGLQFLIQYYNGEERAKGNILERFSAQQFPDLHSELNLSSLELGDSALYFCASSPGTGGPYEQYFGPGTRLTVT.